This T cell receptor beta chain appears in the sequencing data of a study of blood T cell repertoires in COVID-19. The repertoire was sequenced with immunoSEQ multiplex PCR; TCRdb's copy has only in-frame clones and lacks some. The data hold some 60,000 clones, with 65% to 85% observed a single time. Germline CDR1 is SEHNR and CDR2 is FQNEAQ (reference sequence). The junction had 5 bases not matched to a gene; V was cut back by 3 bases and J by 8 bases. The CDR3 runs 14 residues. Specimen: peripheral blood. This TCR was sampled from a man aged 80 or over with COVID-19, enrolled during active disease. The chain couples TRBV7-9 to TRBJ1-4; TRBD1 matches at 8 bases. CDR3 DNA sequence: TGTGCCAGCAGCTTCTTGGACAGGGACGAAAAACTGTTTTTT. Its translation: CASSFLDRDEKLFF.